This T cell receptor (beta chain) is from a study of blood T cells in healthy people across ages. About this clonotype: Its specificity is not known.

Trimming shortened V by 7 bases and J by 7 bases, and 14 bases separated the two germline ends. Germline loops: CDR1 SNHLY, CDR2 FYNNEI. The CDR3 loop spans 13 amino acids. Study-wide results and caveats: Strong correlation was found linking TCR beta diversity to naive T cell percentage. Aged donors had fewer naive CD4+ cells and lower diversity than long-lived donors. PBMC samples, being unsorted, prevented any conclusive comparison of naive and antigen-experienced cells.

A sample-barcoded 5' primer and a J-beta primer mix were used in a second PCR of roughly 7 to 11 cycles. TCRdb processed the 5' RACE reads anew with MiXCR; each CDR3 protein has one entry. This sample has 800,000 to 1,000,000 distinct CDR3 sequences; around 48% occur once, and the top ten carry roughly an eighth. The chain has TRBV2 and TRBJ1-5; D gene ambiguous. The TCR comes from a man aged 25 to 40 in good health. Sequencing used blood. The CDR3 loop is CASKDLGWQPQHF. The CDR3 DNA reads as TGTGCCAGCAAGGACCTGGGTTGGCAGCCCCAGCATTTT.